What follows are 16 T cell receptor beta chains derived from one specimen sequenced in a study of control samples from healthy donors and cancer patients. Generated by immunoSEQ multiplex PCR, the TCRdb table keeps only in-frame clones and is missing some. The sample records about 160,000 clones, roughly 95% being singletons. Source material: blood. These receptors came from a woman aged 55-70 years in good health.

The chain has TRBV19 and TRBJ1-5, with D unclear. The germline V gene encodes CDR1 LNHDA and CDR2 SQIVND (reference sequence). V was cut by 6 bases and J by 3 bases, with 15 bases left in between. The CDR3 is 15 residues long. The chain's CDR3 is CASRTLSLLNQPQHF. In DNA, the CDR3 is TGTGCCAGTAGAACCCTCTCTTTACTCAATCAGCCCCAGCATTTT.

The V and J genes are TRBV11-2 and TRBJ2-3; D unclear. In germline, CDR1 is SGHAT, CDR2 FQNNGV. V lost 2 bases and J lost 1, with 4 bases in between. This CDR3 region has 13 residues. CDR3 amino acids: CASSLPGTDTQYF. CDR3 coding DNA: TGTGCCAGCAGCTTACCGGGCACAGATACGCAGTATTTT.

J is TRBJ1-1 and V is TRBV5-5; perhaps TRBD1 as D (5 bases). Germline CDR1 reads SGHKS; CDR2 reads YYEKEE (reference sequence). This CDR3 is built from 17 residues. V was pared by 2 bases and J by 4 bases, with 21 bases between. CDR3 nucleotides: TGTGCCAGCAGCTTAACCGGGACGCCTATAACAGGCACTGAAGCTTTCTTT. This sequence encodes CASSLTGTPITGTEAFF.

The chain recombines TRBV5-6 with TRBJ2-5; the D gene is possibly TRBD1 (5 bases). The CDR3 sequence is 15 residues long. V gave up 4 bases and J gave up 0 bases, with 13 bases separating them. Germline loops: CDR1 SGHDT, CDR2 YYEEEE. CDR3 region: CASSKRQTNQETQYF. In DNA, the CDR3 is TGTGCCAGCAGCAAAAGACAGACCAACCAAGAGACCCAGTACTTC.

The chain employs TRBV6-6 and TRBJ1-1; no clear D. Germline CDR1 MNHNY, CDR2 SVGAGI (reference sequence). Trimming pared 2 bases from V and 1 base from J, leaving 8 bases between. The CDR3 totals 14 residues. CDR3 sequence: CASSYVPRNTEAFF. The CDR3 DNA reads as TGTGCCAGCAGTTACGTCCCCCGGAACACTGAAGCTTTCTTT.

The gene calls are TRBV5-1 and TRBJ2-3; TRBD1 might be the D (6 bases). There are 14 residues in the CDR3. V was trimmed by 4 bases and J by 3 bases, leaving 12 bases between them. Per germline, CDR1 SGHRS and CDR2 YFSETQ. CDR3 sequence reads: CASSRSTGTDTQYF. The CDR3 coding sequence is TGCGCCAGCAGCAGGAGTACAGGGACAGATACGCAGTATTTT.

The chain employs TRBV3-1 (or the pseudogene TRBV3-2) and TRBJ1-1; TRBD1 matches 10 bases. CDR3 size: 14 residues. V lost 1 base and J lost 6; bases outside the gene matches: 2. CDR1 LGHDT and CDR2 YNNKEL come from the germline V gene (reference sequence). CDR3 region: CASSQGQGAPEAFF. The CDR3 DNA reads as TGTGCCAGCAGCCAAGGACAGGGGGCGCCTGAAGCTTTCTTT.

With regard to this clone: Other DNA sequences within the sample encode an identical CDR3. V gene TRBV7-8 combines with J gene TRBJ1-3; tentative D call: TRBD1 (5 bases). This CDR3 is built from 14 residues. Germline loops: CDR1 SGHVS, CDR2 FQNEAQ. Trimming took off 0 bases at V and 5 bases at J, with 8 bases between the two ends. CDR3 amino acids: CASSLAGERNTIYF. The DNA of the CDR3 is TGTGCCAGCAGCTTAGCGGGGGAGAGAAACACCATATATTTT.

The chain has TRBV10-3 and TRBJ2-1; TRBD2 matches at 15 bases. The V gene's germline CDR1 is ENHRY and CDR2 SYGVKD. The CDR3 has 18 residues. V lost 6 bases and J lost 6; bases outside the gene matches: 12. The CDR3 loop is CAIRPNPGLAGGFNEQFF. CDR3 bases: TGTGCCATCAGACCCAATCCGGGACTAGCGGGGGGCTTCAATGAGCAGTTCTTC.

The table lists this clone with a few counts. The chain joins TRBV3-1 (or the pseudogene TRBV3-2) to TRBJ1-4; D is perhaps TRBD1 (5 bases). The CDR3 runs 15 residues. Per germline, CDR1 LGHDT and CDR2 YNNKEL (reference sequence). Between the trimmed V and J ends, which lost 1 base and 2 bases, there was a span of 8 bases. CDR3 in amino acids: CASSQVWGTNEKLFF. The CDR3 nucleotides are TGTGCCAGCAGCCAAGTGTGGGGGACTAATGAAAAACTGTTTTTT.

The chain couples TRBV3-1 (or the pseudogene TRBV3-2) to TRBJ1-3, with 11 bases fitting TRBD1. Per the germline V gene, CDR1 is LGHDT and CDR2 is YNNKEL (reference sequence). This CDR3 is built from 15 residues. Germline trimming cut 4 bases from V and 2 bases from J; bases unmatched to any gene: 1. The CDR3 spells CASSPGQGAGNTIYF. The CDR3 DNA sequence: TGTGCCAGCAGCCCGGGACAGGGGGCTGGAAACACCATATATTTT.

CDR3 region: CASRFPGVETQYF. CDR3 DNA sequence: TGTGCCAGCAGGTTCCCTGGGGTGGAGACCCAGTACTTC. This chain connects TRBV12-3 or TRBV12-4 to TRBJ2-5; D remains ambiguous. This CDR3 is 13 amino acids long. V lost 6 bases and J lost 5, with 13 bases in between.

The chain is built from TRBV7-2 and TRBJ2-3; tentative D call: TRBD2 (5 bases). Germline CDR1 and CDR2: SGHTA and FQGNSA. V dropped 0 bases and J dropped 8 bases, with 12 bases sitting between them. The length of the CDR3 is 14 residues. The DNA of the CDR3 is TGTGCCAGCAGCTTAGCCCTAGCTGGCGGTACGCAGTATTTT. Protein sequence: CASSLALAGGTQYF.

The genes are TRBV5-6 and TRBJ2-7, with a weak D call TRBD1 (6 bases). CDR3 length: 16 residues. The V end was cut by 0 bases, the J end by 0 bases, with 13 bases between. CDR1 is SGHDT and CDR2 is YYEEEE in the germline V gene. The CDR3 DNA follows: TGTGCCAGCAGCTTGGATAGAGGACAGTTCTCCTACGAGCAGTACTTC. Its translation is CASSLDRGQFSYEQYF.

The CDR3 DNA sequence: TGTGCCAGCAGCTTAGCCCGGGTGAGCACTGAAGCTTTCTTT. Its protein product is CASSLARVSTEAFF. The V gene is TRBV11-2, the J gene TRBJ1-1; D remains ambiguous. The CDR3 runs to 14 residues. With 1 base removed from V and 4 bases from J, the gap between germline ends came to 10 bases. The germline V gene has CDR1 SGHAT and CDR2 FQNNGV.

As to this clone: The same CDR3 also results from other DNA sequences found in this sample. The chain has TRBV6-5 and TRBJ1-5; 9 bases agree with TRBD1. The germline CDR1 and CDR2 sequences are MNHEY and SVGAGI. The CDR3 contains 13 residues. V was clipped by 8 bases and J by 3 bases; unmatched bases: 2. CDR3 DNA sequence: TGTGCCAGCCGGGACAGGGCCAATCAGCCCCAGCATTTT. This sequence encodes CASRDRANQPQHF.